A selection of T cell receptor beta chains follows, all from one sample in a study of metastatic and nonmetastatic thyroid tumors. TCRdb re-called clones via MiXCR from the PCR reads. The sample has 19,000 or so clones, approximately 30% seen once. The sample comprised blood. The receptors here all came from a female donor with papillary thyroid cancer or a benign thyroid nodule (not recorded which). Some clones in this sample may be carry-over from other donors' samples. CDR3s include the opening cysteine and the closing phenylalanine or tryptophan. A D gene is named only where the DNA matches it firmly. Only part of the rows carry a size: once, few, many, or a class if the clone is expanded.

D gene	CDR3 length	clone size	V gene	J gene	CDR3 DNA	CDR3 protein
TRBD2	17	many	TRBV27	TRBJ2-1	TGTGCCAGCAGTCCCACTCGACTAGCTAGCTCCTACAATGAGCAGTTCTTC	CASSPTRLASSYNEQFF
.	15	many	TRBV6-1	TRBJ2-1	TGTGCCAGCAGTCCCGTAGGGATGGTCCACAATGAGCAGTTCTTC	CASSPVGMVHNEQFF
.	15	.	TRBV28	TRBJ1-6	TGTGCCAGCAAAAAATTTAGGGCAGGGAATTCACCCCTCCACTTT	CASKKFRAGNSPLHF
TRBD2	15	many	TRBV12-3/TRBV12-4	TRBJ2-7	TGTGCCAGCAGTTTGACTAGCGGGATATTGTGGGAGCAGTACTTC	CASSLTSGILWEQYF
.	18	.	TRBV11-2	TRBJ1-2	.	CASSFYICSAVGYYGYTF
TRBD1	15	many	TRBV6-6	TRBJ2-2	TGTGCCAGCAGTTATGGGACAGGGTTGCCCGGGGAGCTGTTTTTT	CASSYGTGLPGELFF
.	15	.	TRBV6-1	TRBJ1-2	TGTGCCAGCAGTGAAGCCCCGGGGGGCGGGGCCAGTGGCACCTTC	CASSEAPGGGASGTF
TRBD2	16	.	TRBV4-2	TRBJ2-1	TGTGCCAGCAGCCAAGAAATAGCGGGGGTGTACAATGAGCAGTTCTTC	CASSQEIAGVYNEQFF
TRBD1	14	many	TRBV18	TRBJ1-4	TGTGCCAGCTCACAACAGGGGTATAATGAAAAACTGTTTTTT	CASSQQGYNEKLFF
.	13	.	TRBV7-9	TRBJ1-3	TGTGCCAGCGGCGCGGACTCTGGAAACACCATATATTTT	CASGADSGNTIYF
.	15	.	TRBV18	TRBJ2-7	TGTGCCAGCTCACCACCAGACTTCTACTCCTACGAGCAGTACTTC	CASSPPDFYSYEQYF
.	14	many	TRBV7-8	TRBJ1-5	TGTGCCAGCAGCTTAGGGGTCTTAGATCAGCCCCAGCATTTT	CASSLGVLDQPQHF
.	15	many	TRBV28	TRBJ1-3	TGTGCCAGCAGTTCAGGGGTATGGTCTGGAAACACCATATATTTT	CASSSGVWSGNTIYF
TRBD1	15	many	TRBV2	TRBJ2-3	TGTGCCAGCAGTGCCGGGACAGCTAGCACAGATACGCAGTATTTT	CASSAGTASTDTQYF
.	13	few	TRBV6-2/TRBV6-3	TRBJ2-7	TGTGCCAGCAGTTACCGAGAGAACGACGAGCAGTACTTC	CASSYRENDEQYF
TRBD1	18	many	TRBV6-5	TRBJ2-2	TGTGCCAGCAGTTACCAGGGACAGGCATGGCTGAACACCGGGGAGCTGTTTTTT	CASSYQGQAWLNTGELFF
.	14	.	TRBV6-1	TRBJ2-5	TGTGCCAGCACCATAAGAGCTTTCCAAGAGACCCAGTACTTC	CASTIRAFQETQYF
.	11	.	TRBV11-3	TRBJ1-1	TGTGCCAGCAGCCCGAAGACTGAAGCTTTCTTT	CASSPKTEAFF
.	14	many	TRBV28	TRBJ1-5	TGTGCCAGCAAGGAGGGAAATAGCAATCAGCCCCAGCATTTT	CASKEGNSNQPQHF
.	15	.	TRBV9	TRBJ1-2	TGTGCCAGCAGCCAAACGGTACAGGTCTTTGATGGCTACACCTTC	CASSQTVQVFDGYTF
.	14	many	TRBV7-9	TRBJ1-4	TGTGCCAGCAGCTTTGGAGGGATCAATGAAAAACTGTTTTTT	CASSFGGINEKLFF
TRBD2	14	many	TRBV27	TRBJ2-7	TGTGCCAGCAGCTCGCGGGGGGGTTACTACGAGCAGTACTTC	CASSSRGGYYEQYF
TRBD2	15	.	TRBV29-1	TRBJ2-1	TGCAGCGTTGAAGTATTAGCGGGAGAGGGCGAGGTGCAGTTCTTC	CSVEVLAGEGEVQFF
.	17	.	TRBV4-1	TRBJ1-1	TGCGCCAGCAGCCGCAATCCAGGGGTTTCTACGGACATTGAAGCTTTCTTT	CASSRNPGVSTDIEAFF
.	15	.	TRBV6-6	TRBJ2-2	TGTGCCAGCAGTACTCGGACGGACCACACCGGGGAGCTGTTTTTT	CASSTRTDHTGELFF
.	12	medium-sized	TRBV12-3/TRBV12-4	TRBJ2-7	TGTGCCAGCAGCCCGTGGGGGATCGAGCAGTACTTC	CASSPWGIEQYF
TRBD2	14	.	TRBV20-1	TRBJ2-7	TGCAGTGCAATCCACAGCGGGAGTAACTACGAGCAGTACTTC	CSAIHSGSNYEQYF
TRBD1	16	many	TRBV6-1	TRBJ2-2	TGTGCCAGCAGCCCCGTGTCAGGGGGTGGGACCGGGGAGCTGTTTTTT	CASSPVSGGGTGELFF
.	15	medium-sized	TRBV7-2	TRBJ1-5	TGTGCCAGCAGCCGAAGGACGGGGAACAATCAGCCCCAGCATTTT	CASSRRTGNNQPQHF
.	13	.	TRBV6-8	TRBJ1-5	TGTGCCAGCAGAACAGAAATCTATAAGCCCCAGCATTTT	CASRTEIYKPQHF
.	16	.	TRBV4-2	TRBJ1-2	TGTGCCAGCAGCCAAGAGAGGGGGTTCGAAGGCTATGGCTACACCTTC	CASSQERGFEGYGYTF
.	11	many	TRBV6-1	TRBJ1-1	TGTGCCAGCAGGACCGGAGCGGGAGCTTTCTTT	CASRTGAGAFF
TRBD1	14	medium-sized	TRBV20-1	TRBJ2-1	TGCAGTGCTAGAGATCCAAGGGGGCAGGATATGCGGTTCTTC	CSARDPRGQDMRFF
TRBD1	16	.	TRBV19	TRBJ2-1	TGTGCCAGTAGTAAAACCGGGACAGGGAGTTACAATGAGCAGTTCTTC	CASSKTGTGSYNEQFF
.	16	many	TRBV12-3/TRBV12-4	TRBJ2-3	TGTGCCAGCAGACCCAGGGGCCAAGGGAGCACAGATACGCAGTATTTT	CASRPRGQGSTDTQYF
.	12	.	TRBV28	TRBJ2-1	TGTGCCAGCAGTTATAGCGGATATGAGCAGTTCTTC	CASSYSGYEQFF
.	13	many	TRBV27	TRBJ2-3	TGTGCCAGCAGTTGGGCCAGAGGGAGTACGCAGTATTTT	CASSWARGSTQYF
TRBD1	15	.	TRBV6-2/TRBV6-3	TRBJ2-7	TGTGCCAGCAGTCCCCACCGGGACAGAGAATACGAGCAGTACTTC	CASSPHRDREYEQYF
.	12	many	TRBV18	TRBJ2-7	TGTGCCAGCTCACCGGCAGGGGACGAGCAGTACTTC	CASSPAGDEQYF
.	13	.	TRBV2	TRBJ2-2	TGTGCCAGTCAACGGGTCCCCACCGGGGAGCTGTTTTTT	CASQRVPTGELFF
.	15	few	TRBV6-1	TRBJ1-6	TGTGCCAGCAGTGAAACCGGGACCGGAGGTTCACCCCTCCACTTT	CASSETGTGGSPLHF
.	14	medium-sized	TRBV20-1	TRBJ1-6	TGCAGTGCTAGAGAGGGGGGGTATAATTCACCCCTCCACTTT	CSAREGGYNSPLHF
TRBD1	14	.	TRBV12-3/TRBV12-4	TRBJ2-7	TGTGCCAGCAGCCCGGGACAGGGGAGTTACGAGCAGTACTTC	CASSPGQGSYEQYF
.	15	.	TRBV28	TRBJ2-1	TGTGCCAGCAGTCCCCAGGGACCTTTAAACAATGAGCAGTTCTTC	CASSPQGPLNNEQFF
.	12	.	TRBV6-2/TRBV6-3	TRBJ1-2	TGTGCCGCCGCCAGTCGGGTAGAGCGCTGCACCTTC	CAAASRVERCTF
.	15	few	TRBV27	TRBJ1-1	TGTGCCAGCATGTACCGGGGACACCCGGACACTGAAGCTTTCTTT	CASMYRGHPDTEAFF
TRBD1	14	.	TRBV12-3/TRBV12-4	TRBJ1-6	TGTGCCAGCAGTCAGGACAGGGGGAATTCACCCCTCCACTTT	CASSQDRGNSPLHF
.	13	many	TRBV5-1	TRBJ2-1	TGCGCCAGCAGCCTCTATAGTAGCCGGGAGCAGTTCTTC	CASSLYSSREQFF
.	13	many	TRBV30	TRBJ2-3	TGTGCCTGGACAGGACTTGGCACAGATACGCAGTATTTT	CAWTGLGTDTQYF
.	14	.	TRBV30	TRBJ1-5	TGTGCCTGGAGTGGTAGGCAGTACAATCAGCCCCAGCATTTT	CAWSGRQYNQPQHF
TRBD1	18	many	TRBV9	TRBJ2-6	TGTGCCAGCAGCGTGGGACAGGGGCCGAGATCCGGGGCCAACGTCCTGACTTTC	CASSVGQGPRSGANVLTF
.	14	.	TRBV5-1	TRBJ2-7	TGCGCCAGCAGCTTGGCCGGGAACTCCTACGAGCAGTACTTC	CASSLAGNSYEQYF